This is a list of T cell receptor beta chains from one sample in a study of control samples from healthy donors and cancer patients. Assay: immunoSEQ multiplex PCR; the TCRdb copy retains only in-frame clones and omits some. The sample holds 70,000 or so clones, about 95% seen once. Sequencing input: blood. All receptors derive from a woman between 40 and 50 years old in good health. The CDR3 runs from the conserved cysteine through the conserved F or W. Each record gives: clone size, J gene, D gene, V gene, CDR3 protein, CDR3 DNA. D genes are given only for firm matches. Where a row states a size, it is once, few, many or the class of an expanded clone; other rows omit it.

>.|TRBJ2-1|.|TRBV7-7
CASSLGPSGNEQFF
TGTGCTAGCAGCTTAGGGCCTAGTGGCAATGAGCAGTTCTTC
>.|TRBJ2-1|TRBD2|TRBV11-2
CASSLGPSGRVNEQFF
TGTGCCAGCAGCTTAGGTCCTAGCGGGAGGGTCAATGAGCAGTTCTTC
>.|TRBJ2-2|.|TRBV10-3
CATQGTSRSGELFF
TGTGCCACCCAAGGGACTTCTAGATCCGGGGAGCTGTTTTTT
>.|TRBJ2-1|TRBD2|TRBV2
CASIRTSDVNEQFF
TGTGCCAGCATTCGGACTAGCGATGTCAATGAGCAGTTCTTC
>.|TRBJ2-7|.|TRBV18
CASSPPGGSYEQYF
TGTGCCAGCTCACCCCCCGGCGGGTCCTACGAGCAGTACTTC
>.|TRBJ2-1|TRBD2|TRBV10-3
CAISAGLAGVDEQFF
TGTGCCATCAGCGCGGGACTAGCGGGGGTCGATGAGCAGTTCTTC
>.|TRBJ2-5|.|TRBV3-1/TRBV3-2
CASSQEGEETQYF
TGTGCCAGCAGCCAAGAAGGCGAGGAGACCCAGTACTTC
>.|TRBJ1-1|TRBD1|TRBV11-3
CASSFSNRDRGIVDTEAFF
TGTGCCAGCAGCTTCAGCAACCGGGACAGGGGGATAGTTGACACTGAAGCTTTCTTT
>once|TRBJ2-5|.|TRBV11-1
CASSLAPLGQETQYF
TGTGCCAGCAGCTTAGCCCCGCTGGGCCAAGAGACCCAGTACTTC
>.|TRBJ2-7|TRBD2|TRBV2
CASSESGGYEQYF
TGTGCCAGCAGTGAGTCGGGGGGATACGAGCAGTACTTC
>.|TRBJ2-3|.|TRBV6-4
CASSDSGRDTQYF
TGTGCCAGCAGTGACTCCGGGCGGGATACGCAGTATTTT
>.|TRBJ2-1|.|TRBV7-9
CANISPLEGYNEQFF
TGTGCCAACATCAGTCCCCTAGAGGGTTACAATGAGCAGTTCTTC
>.|TRBJ1-1|.|TRBV18
CASSPFDVGNTEAFF
TGTGCCAGCTCACCATTCGACGTAGGAAACACTGAAGCTTTCTTT
>.|TRBJ2-7|.|TRBV10-3
CAISDQQGTYEQYF
TGTGCCATCAGTGACCAACAGGGCACCTACGAGCAGTACTTC
>.|TRBJ1-2|.|TRBV4-1
CASSQGPGASSYGYTF
TGCGCCAGCAGCCAAGGCCCCGGGGCGAGTTCCTATGGCTACACCTTC
>.|TRBJ2-7|.|TRBV30
CAWSPQTAYEQYF
TGTGCCTGGAGTCCCCAGACAGCCTACGAGCAGTACTTC
>.|TRBJ2-7|.|TRBV14
CASSQWGREQYF
TGTGCCAGCAGCCAATGGGGCCGGGAGCAGTACTTC
>.|TRBJ1-2|.|TRBV3-1/TRBV3-2
CASSQDRAAGYTF
TGTGCCAGCAGCCAAGACAGGGCTGCTGGCTACACCTTC
>.|TRBJ2-1|TRBD2|TRBV9
CASQGGSGEQFF
TGTGCCAGCCAGGGAGGGTCGGGGGAGCAGTTCTTC
>.|TRBJ2-7|.|TRBV6-2/TRBV6-3
CASSYSPPPLYEQYF
TGTGCCAGCAGTTACTCCCCACCCCCCCTCTACGAGCAGTACTTC
>.|TRBJ1-3|.|TRBV27
CASSPRTDGNTIYF
TGTGCCAGCAGTCCCCGGACAGATGGAAACACCATATATTTT
>.|TRBJ1-4|.|TRBV21-1
CASSPSGEGHLEKLFF
TGTGCCAGCAGCCCCTCGGGTGAGGGCCACTTGGAAAAACTGTTTTTT
>.|TRBJ2-7|TRBD1|TRBV7-9
CASSSMGQPAYEQYF
TGTGCCAGCAGCTCGATGGGACAGCCGGCCTACGAGCAGTACTTC
>.|TRBJ2-5|.|TRBV7-9
CASSPILGPQETQYF
TGTGCCAGCAGCCCTATACTAGGCCCCCAAGAGACCCAGTACTTC
>.|TRBJ2-7|.|TRBV4-1
CASSQEAGGIDEQYF
TGCGCCAGCAGCCAGGAAGCTGGGGGGATCGACGAGCAGTACTTC
>few|TRBJ2-6|.|TRBV7-2
CASSFYGANVLTF
TGTGCCAGCAGCTTCTACGGGGCCAACGTCCTGACTTTC